What follows describes a single T cell receptor beta chain. The sample holds a few counts of this clone. The antigen this receptor binds is unknown. No much larger clonotype is one base removed from it; base qualities were not supplied. The sample is drawn from a study of shared clonotypes between healthy human individuals (dated by TCRdb to 2018 to 2020). In terms of the full investigation: A couple of women and a few men aged 18 to 49 years were included in the cohort. The study deeply sequenced blood TCR repertoires of five healthy adults to estimate repertoire size and the extent of clonotype sharing between individuals. Leukapheresis yielded between about 0.94 and 8.9 billion PBMCs per donor. For each donor, CD4 naive and CD4 memory were each run on three plates, CD8 naive on two plates, and CD8 memory on one plate. Different laboratories and diverse techniques were used to prepare libraries and sequence TCR repertoires, to increase sequencing depth and limit assay-specific biases.

TCR CDR3 regions were amplified from genomic DNA by multiplex PCR using the deep immunoSEQ assay. Genomic DNA extracted from each cell subset was distributed evenly over all wells of several immunoSEQ 96-well plates, and each plate served as one replicate. Each replicate PCR for sorted subsets received roughly 0.2 ug genomic DNA, equal to roughly 33,000 T cell genomes. The purified libraries were quantified using a Qubit 3.0 fluorometer, sized with a Bioanalyzer 2100, and then quantified again using the KAPA Library Quantification kit. A separate single-read 150-cycle Illumina NextSeq 550 flow cell was used to sequence each immunoSEQ 96-well plate. Under the source paper's analysis protocol: Because only junctional sequences without quality scores were contained in the immunoSEQ output, filtering matching that applied to full-length reads could not be performed. To assign V/J genes and CDR3, sequences were annotated against IMGT germline references using PyIR, a Python wrapper for IgBLAST v1.9. Reads were filtered out if the reads had weak V/J assignments (E-value above 1e-6), no CDR3, stop codons, out-of-frame junctions, or ambiguous translated residues. A V3J clonotype was defined by an identical inferred V gene, J gene, and CDR3 amino acid sequence. To compute the percentage overlap between repertoires, the number of shared unique clonotypes was divided by the size of the smaller repertoire. Three approaches were used to assess repertoire richness: RTK rarefaction, the Chao1 estimator, and Recon v2.1 estimates of unobserved clonotypes. Generation probabilities were computed with OLGA for all TCRbeta clonotypes obtained by the gDNA method from a handful of donors. The source is immuneACCESS, and TCRdb retained only in-frame sequences with V and J called. Part of the clones is not carried over; for the studies checked, unresolved V genes explain less than half of this, and the remainder is unexplained. V and J calls plus clone size are reproduced from that table; the DNA served to infer D and trimming. In this sample the table shows 2 million to 3 million clones, roughly 93% of which occur a single time. The top ten constitute 0.36% of the sample.

Donors were healthy HIV-negative adults with no recently reported acute infections or vaccinations. Every donor was a Caucasian adult living in Nashville, Tennessee, USA. CD4+ T cells were enriched by magnetic negative selection; naive cells were then positively selected on CD45RA, and the negative fraction formed the memory subset. Blood was collected by leukapheresis, and PBMCs were isolated by Ficoll-Histopaque density gradient centrifugation and then cryopreserved in liquid nitrogen vapor phase. Analytical flow cytometry was used to check the purity and quantity of each magnetically sorted T cell population. From each sorted fraction, genomic DNA was isolated and quantified by UV absorbance on a Nanodrop 2000c. Findings and caveats that apply to the study as a whole: Incomplete sequencing was indicated by rarefaction of sorted-subset datasets, despite the large sequencing depth. The small number of donors limited the genetic and exposure-history diversity represented. About 5% of naive CD4, 3% to 3.5% of naive CD8, 2% to 2.5% of memory CD4, and around 0.42% of memory CD8 clonotypes were shared across several donors. Naive subsets generally had larger estimated clonotype richness than memory subsets did. Only blood was sampled, and tissue TCR repertoires likely differ from those in blood. Clonotypes shared by all four sorted-subset donors showed higher generation probabilities than non-shared clonotypes. Based on pairwise subsampling, the degree of clonotype sharing among donors was expected to be affected by sequencing depth.

Input material: naive CD4+ T cells from PBMCs. According to the study, the label for this sample's cell subset or site signals: CD45RA+ positively selected. The sequence derives from a man younger than 35 in good health. Some clones in this sample may be carry-over from other donors' samples.

The DNA reads TGTGCCAGCAGCCACACGTCCCGGGACAGGGGAGGAGGCAATCAGCCCCAGCATTTT. The translation is CASSHTSRDRGGGNQPQHF. The V and J genes are TRBV7-2 and TRBJ1-5; TRBD1 matches 10 bases in the middle. Compared with germline, V lacks 5 bases and J lacks 2 bases; bases without a gene match: 15. CDR1 is given as SGHTA and CDR2 as FQGNSA, both from the germline V gene. The CDR3 runs 19 amino acids, cysteine and phenylalanine included. CDR3 DNA only is kept here, 57 bases in frame from base 1.